What follows are 7 T cell receptor beta chains derived from one specimen sequenced in a study of T cell clones after liver transplantation. The method was immunoSEQ multiplex PCR; TCRdb's version includes in-frame clones alone and lacks a portion of them. The table shows under 55,000 clones, with 70% to 90% occurring only once. The sample was CD8+ T cells from blood, taken 12 months after liver transplant. The receptor set was obtained from a human patient who received a liver transplant. Some T cells may have originated in the graft donor.

The chain carries TRBV27 and TRBJ2-7; no firm D call. The CDR3 is 15 amino acids. Germline V gives CDR1 MNHEY, CDR2 SMNVEV (reference sequence). V gave up 3 bases and J gave up 3 bases, with 15 bases separating them. In DNA, the CDR3 is TGTGCCAGCAGTTTGATTGGCGGTGTCCTCTACGAGCAGTACTTC. It encodes CASSLIGGVLYEQYF.

This clone has only a few counts. V usage is TRBV7-2 and J usage is TRBJ2-7; D is possibly TRBD2 (7 bases). The CDR3 contains 14 residues. CDR1 and CDR2 from the germline V gene are SGHTA and FQGNSA. V dropped 3 bases and J dropped 5 bases, with 14 bases sitting between them. CDR3 bases: TGTGCCAGCAGCTTCGCGGGGGCCCCGGACGAGCAGTACTTC. Residues: CASSFAGAPDEQYF.

The V gene is TRBV6-5, the J gene TRBJ1-1; maybe TRBD1 (5 bases). Germline V CDR1 and CDR2: MNHEY, SVGAGI. V lost 10 bases to trimming and J lost 0 bases, with 12 bases between them. The CDR3 spans 13 residues. The CDR3 nucleotides are TGTGCCATCCGACAGTTCCTGAACACTGAAGCTTTCTTT. Translating gives CAIRQFLNTEAFF.

The V and J genes are TRBV11-3 and TRBJ1-2; D possibly corresponds to TRBD1 (6 bases). Germline CDR1 is SGHNT and CDR2 is YENEEA. Deletions cut 0 bases from V and 5 bases from J, with 16 bases between. The CDR3 extends over 16 amino acids. The CDR3: CASSLDRGRGGYGYTF. For the CDR3, the DNA is TGTGCCAGCAGCTTAGATCGGGGCCGAGGGGGATATGGCTACACCTTC.

V gene TRBV28 combines with J gene TRBJ2-2; 7 bases agree with TRBD2. CDR3 length equals 15 residues. CDR1 and CDR2 (germline): MDHEN, SYDVKM. J gave up 5 bases and V 0 bases, and 3 bases lay outside the gene matches. The CDR3 region has the DNA TGTGCCAGCAGTTTATGGGGAGGGCAGACCGGGGAGCTGTTTTTT. This sequence encodes CASSLWGGQTGELFF.

The rearrangement links TRBV6-5 to TRBJ2-7; TRBD2 matches 11 bases. The V gene end was trimmed by 7 bases and the J gene end by 6 bases; junction bases not matched to a gene: 5. CDR1 and CDR2 from the germline V gene are MNHEY and SVGAGI. The CDR3 runs 13 residues. The CDR3 DNA is TGTGCCAGCAATAGCGGGAGGGCCGCCGAGCAGTACTTC. Translated: CASNSGRAAEQYF.

This clone was picked up one time. The same CDR3 arises from other DNA sequences in this sample as well. The chain carries TRBV28 and TRBJ2-5; no definite D call. Germline CDR1 and CDR2: MDHEN and SYDVKM. V dropped 6 bases and J dropped 2 bases, with 7 bases sitting between them. This CDR3 has 12 amino acids. As DNA, the CDR3 is TGTGCCAGCAGCGGCGTTCAAGAGACCCAGTACTTC. Encoded protein: CASSGVQETQYF.